Below are 26 T cell receptor beta chains sequenced from a single sample in a study of blood T cells in healthy people across ages. For the second PCR, which ran for roughly 7 to 11 cycles, a sample-barcoded 5' primer and a J-beta primer mix were used. TCRdb re-called the 5' RACE reads with MiXCR, one entry per CDR3 protein. The data contain over 550,000 distinct CDR3 sequences, approximately 30% of them singletons. The sequencing input was blood. The receptor set was obtained from a woman older than 75 in good health.

Points on this clonotype: Given a much more abundant clone one base away, this may be a read error. This chain joins TRBV4-2 and TRBJ1-2; D perhaps matches TRBD1 (6 bases). The germline V gene has CDR1 LGHNA and CDR2 YNFKEQ. This CDR3 contains 14 residues. Trimming stripped 4 bases from V and 5 bases from J, with 14 bases between. The DNA for the CDR3 is TGTGCCAGCAGCCGGGGGGGGCAGGGTTATGGCTACACCTTC. Its protein is CASSRGGQGYGYTF.

This clonotype has a count of ten or more. The chain joins TRBV11-2 to TRBJ2-1, with D unclear. Trimming took off 4 bases at V and 6 bases at J, with 7 bases between the two ends. The CDR3 consists of 12 residues. Germline CDR1 and CDR2: SGHAT and FQNNGV. CDR3 in amino acids: CASSSSRNEQFF. In DNA form, the CDR3 reads TGTGCCAGCAGCTCAAGCCGCAATGAGCAGTTCTTC.

This clonotype occurred many times. The chain is built from TRBV9 and TRBJ2-5; TRBD1 matches 7 bases. V shed 3 bases, J shed 5 bases, and the junction held 4 bases outside the gene matches. This CDR3 comprises 13 residues. Germline V lookup: CDR1 SGDLS, CDR2 YYNGEE. The CDR3 sequence: CASSGRGLETQYF. The CDR3 DNA is TGTGCCAGCAGCGGTAGGGGGCTGGAGACCCAGTACTTC.

The chain is built from TRBV20-1 and TRBJ2-6; no clear D. V gave up 0 bases and J gave up 0 bases, with 15 bases separating them. This CDR3 has 18 residues. Per the germline V gene, CDR1 is DFQATT and CDR2 is SNEGSKA (reference sequence). DNA for the CDR3: TGCAGTGCTAGAGAGGATCAAGGCTACTACTCTGGGGCCAACGTCCTGACTTTC. Protein sequence: CSAREDQGYYSGANVLTF.

The sample holds a few counts of this clonotype. In DNA form, the CDR3 reads TGTGCCAGCGGAAAAGCGGGGGGTGCAGATACGCAGTATTTT. Translated: CASGKAGGADTQYF. The chain recombines TRBV6-1 with TRBJ2-3, with 9 bases aligning to TRBD2. The CDR3 has 14 amino acids. V shed 8 bases, J shed 4 bases, and the junction held 7 bases outside the gene matches. Germline CDR1 is MNHNS and CDR2 is SASEGT.

The sample holds a few counts of this clonotype. The chain carries TRBV9 and TRBJ1-1, with D hard to call. Germline lookup yields CDR1 SGDLS and CDR2 YYNGEE. The CDR3 is 14 residues long. V dropped 3 bases and J dropped 4 bases, with 13 bases sitting between them. The CDR3 region has the DNA TGTGCCAGCAGCGGGCCACCGGGAGGCACTGAAGCTTTCTTT. This encodes CASSGPPGGTEAFF.

A few counts support this clonotype. This chain links TRBV14 with TRBJ1-1; D gene ambiguous. CDR3 size: 16 residues. The V end was cut by 0 bases, the J end by 1 base, with 12 bases between. The germline CDR1 and CDR2 sequences are SGHDN and FVKESK. The CDR3 DNA follows: TGTGCCAGCAGCCAAGATGTAGGGAGGGCGAACACTGAAGCTTTCTTT. It codes for CASSQDVGRANTEAFF.

As regards this clonotype: Given a much more abundant clone one base away, this may be a read error. CDR3 DNA sequence: TGTGCCAGGAGTGGTAGCGGCTACGAGCAGTACTTC. Amino acid sequence: CARSGSGYEQYF. The chain recombines TRBV30 with TRBJ2-5, with D possibly TRBD2 on 6 matching bases. The DNA matches TRBJ2-7 better at its end, which makes the J call doubtful. The CDR3 loop spans 12 amino acids. Per germline, CDR1 GTSNPN and CDR2 SVGIG (reference sequence).

This clonotype was seen a few times. The V call is TRBV7-9, the J call TRBJ1-1; 7 nucleotides agree with TRBD1. Germline values: CDR1 SEHNR, CDR2 FQNEAQ (reference sequence). The ends lost 7 bases at V and 0 bases at J; junction bases unmatched: 5. The CDR3 is 14 amino acids. The CDR3 coding sequence is TGTGCCAGCAACTCCGGGACAGTGAACACTGAAGCTTTCTTT. Translated: CASNSGTVNTEAFF.

The chain links TRBV19 to TRBJ2-1, with 7 bases aligning to TRBD1. The CDR3 runs to 16 residues. Trimming took 9 bases from V and 7 from J; bases not matched to a gene: 18. In germline, CDR1 is LNHDA, CDR2 SQIVND (reference sequence). The CDR3 loop is CASIDRDQMGPNEQFF. The CDR3 DNA reads as TGTGCCAGCATTGACAGGGATCAAATGGGGCCTAATGAGCAGTTCTTC. The full variable domain, rest sourced from reference TRBV19 and TRBJ2-1, is DGGITQSPKYLFRKEGQNVTLSCEQNLNHDAMYWYRQDPGQGLRLIYYSQIVNDFQKGDIAEGYSVSREKKESFPLTVTSAQKNPTAFYLCASIDRDQMGPNEQFFGPGTRLTVL.

This clonotype was counted ten times or more. This clone may be a read error of a much larger clone one base away. The chain carries TRBV29-1 and TRBJ2-7, with D perhaps matching TRBD1 (6 bases). Germline CDR1 is SQVTM and CDR2 is ANQGSEA. The CDR3 covers 13 residues. The V end lost 3 bases, the J end lost 5 bases, and 14 bases lay between the germline ends. The CDR3 DNA reads TGCAGCGTTGATACAGGGTTCGGGGACGAGCAGTACTTC. It translates to CSVDTGFGDEQYF.

There are many counts of this clonotype. The chain employs TRBV7-2 and TRBJ1-4; unclear D gene. Germline V lookup: CDR1 SGHTA, CDR2 FQGNSA. The CDR3 consists of 14 residues. Trimming shortened V by 3 bases and J by 8 bases, and 13 bases separated the two germline ends. DNA for the CDR3: TGTGCCAGCAGCTTCGACACAACTGGGGAAAAACTGTTTTTT. Protein sequence: CASSFDTTGEKLFF.

This chain joins TRBV12-3 or TRBV12-4 and TRBJ2-5; the D gene is possibly TRBD2 (6 bases). This CDR3 contains 12 residues. The V end lost 6 bases, the J end lost 10 bases, and 15 bases lay between the germline ends. The CDR3 loop is CASRSPRRDQYF. CDR3 bases: TGTGCCAGCAGGTCCCCGAGGAGGGACCAGTACTTC.

The chain joins TRBV6-1 to TRBJ1-5; unclear D gene. Germline V gene sequence: CDR1 MNHNS, CDR2 SASEGT. Deletions cut 4 bases from V and 2 bases from J, with 9 bases between. This CDR3 has 14 amino acids. The DNA for the CDR3 is TGTGCCAGCAGTGGGGCATACGGCAATCAGCCCCAGCATTTT. Its protein product is CASSGAYGNQPQHF.

This chain links TRBV20-1 with TRBJ2-7; 9 bases fit TRBD2. The CDR3 length is 15 residues. With 5 bases clipped from V and 4 bases from J, the junction kept 12 bases outside the gene matches. Looked up from germline, CDR1 is DFQATT and CDR2 is SNEGSKA (reference sequence). The CDR3 region is CSASSSGAVRYEQYF. The CDR3 DNA reads as TGCAGTGCTTCCTCTAGCGGGGCGGTTCGATACGAGCAGTACTTC.

This clonotype was detected many times. V gene TRBV5-1 combines with J gene TRBJ2-7; a weak D match, TRBD2 (6 bases). Trimming pared 3 bases from V and 0 bases from J, leaving 22 bases between. The CDR3 spans 18 residues. The germline V gene has CDR1 SGHRS and CDR2 YFSETQ. The CDR3 sequence: CASSSANMLAAASYEQYF. The CDR3 coding sequence is TGCGCCAGCAGCTCGGCTAATATGTTAGCGGCGGCCTCCTACGAGCAGTACTTC. Using reference TRBV5-1 and TRBJ2-7 for the parts outside the CDR3, the full variable domain is KAGVTQTPRYLIKTRGQQVTLSCSPISGHRSVSWYQQTPGQGLQFLFEYFSETQRNKGNFPGRFSGRQFSNSRSEMNVSTLELGDSALYLCASSSANMLAAASYEQYFGPGTRLTVT.

V usage is TRBV27 and J usage is TRBJ1-2; D gene ambiguous. The V end was cut by 0 bases, the J end by 4 bases, with 6 bases between. The CDR3 runs 13 residues. Looked up from germline, CDR1 is MNHEY and CDR2 is SMNVEV (reference sequence). The CDR3 spells CASSLSRTYGYTF. The CDR3 bases are TGTGCCAGCAGTTTATCAAGGACCTATGGCTACACCTTC.

The chain joins TRBV6-5 to TRBJ1-2, with D maybe TRBD1 (6 bases). Germline lookup yields CDR1 MNHEY and CDR2 SVGAGI. Trimming left V 4 bases short and J 5 bases short, with 17 bases between. The CDR3 length is 15 residues. CDR3 region: CASSSQTGTSYGYTF. The CDR3 region has the DNA TGTGCCAGCAGTTCCCAGACAGGAACCTCATATGGCTACACCTTC.

This clonotype was seen just once. The genes are TRBV21-1 and TRBJ2-2. TRBV21-1 has pseudogene status. The CDR3 sequence is 16 residues long. The CDR3 region is CASSKVAICDTGELFF. CDR3 DNA: TGTGCCAGCAGCAAAGTAGCAATTTGTGACACCGGGGAGCTGTTTTTT.

About this clonotype: A single base separates this from a much larger clone, so it may be a read error. The chain recombines TRBV15 with TRBJ1-4; 8 positions match TRBD1. Germline V lookup: CDR1 LNHNV, CDR2 YYDKDF (reference sequence). The length of the CDR3 is 16 residues. The CDR3 spells CATSRGGGQANEKRFF. In DNA form, the CDR3 reads TGTGCCACCAGCAGAGGTGGGGGACAGGCTAATGAAAAACGGTTTTTT.

On this clonotype: A much larger clone differs from this one at a single base, so this may be a read error. This sequence joins TRBV7-3 and TRBJ1-2, with TRBD1 as a possible D gene (6 bases). The CDR3 has 15 residues. Germline values: CDR1 SGHTA, CDR2 FQGTGA. The CDR3 reads CASSLTGGSGYGHTF. The DNA of the CDR3 is TGTGCCAGCAGCTTAACAGGGGGTTCGGGCTATGGCCACACCTTC.

This clonotype was seen a few times. This sequence joins TRBV20-1 and TRBJ1-6, with D tentatively TRBD1 (6 bases). The CDR3 has 16 residues. Trimming removed 1 base at V and 0 bases at J, with 10 bases between. Germline values: CDR1 DFQATT, CDR2 SNEGSKA (reference sequence). CDR3 DNA sequence: TGCAGTGCTAGAGTAACAGGGAGCTCCTATAATTCACCCCTCCACTTT. This translates into CSARVTGSSYNSPLHF.

Worth noting for this clonotype: Sequence at one end of the junction differs from germline and may be a read error. CDR3 nucleotides: TGCGCCAACAGCCAAGTGGCTAACGTAGGATATGAGCAGTACTTC. Residues: CANSQVANVGYEQYF. The rearrangement joins TRBV4-1 to TRBJ2-5; D unclear. This CDR3 region has 15 residues. Germline values: CDR1 MGHRA, CDR2 YSYEKL.

This clonotype has a handful of counts. The chain combines TRBV30 with TRBJ1-1; TRBD1 matches 8 bases. V lost 5 bases to trimming and J lost 2 bases; unmatched junction nucleotides: 4. Germline CDR1 and CDR2: GTSNPN and SVGIG (reference sequence). The length of the CDR3 is 13 residues. The chain's CDR3 is CAWQGQVNTEAFF. The CDR3 DNA is TGTGCCTGGCAGGGACAGGTCAACACTGAAGCTTTCTTT.

Ten or more counts support this clonotype. The chain's CDR3 is CASSQAEGSVGTDTQYF. The CDR3 DNA follows: TGCGCCAGCAGCCAAGCGGAGGGGAGTGTCGGCACAGATACGCAGTATTTT. This chain uses TRBV4-3 with TRBJ2-3; perhaps TRBD2 as D (6 bases). CDR1 is LGHNA, CDR2 YSLEER, per germline. This CDR3 has 17 amino acids. V was clipped by 1 base and J by 1 base, with 15 bases between them.

This clonotype was observed a few times. Given a much more abundant clone one base away, this may be a read error. The CDR3 region has the DNA TGCGCCAGCAGCTTGGTCGGGGGGGGCGGTGATACGCAGTTCTTC. Amino acid sequence: CASSLVGGGGDTQFF. The chain joins TRBV5-1 to TRBJ2-1, with TRBD2 identical over 8 bases. Trimming took 0 bases from V and 12 from J; bases not matched to a gene: 11. Per germline, CDR1 SGHRS and CDR2 YFSETQ. CDR3 length: 15 residues.